This TCR beta chain was captured by sequencing in a study of a mutant IDH1 vaccine in newly diagnosed glioma. Looked up from germline, CDR1 is MNHEY and CDR2 is SMNVEV (reference sequence). V lost 2 bases to trimming and J lost 9 bases; unmatched junction nucleotides: 10. The CDR3 spans 15 residues. Measured with immunoSEQ multiplex PCR; TCRdb has only the in-frame clones, and not every one. The sample shows fewer than 100,000 clones, 80% to 90% of them seen only once. Documented time point: baseline, week 1 (first vaccination visit). Treatment reported: pre-vaccination baseline after standard-of-care therapy. Study-wide results and caveats: Vaccine-induced responses were seen in less than 95% of patients, spanning several MHC alleles.

A note on this clone: Its antigen is unknown.

This TCR came from a woman aged 45-65 years with glioma. Specimen: PBMCs, collected from a glioma patient treated with radiotherapy, temozolomide or both. The gene calls are TRBV27 and TRBJ2-1; 7 bases map to TRBD1. The CDR3: CASSLIGTEKFEQFF. DNA for the CDR3: TGTGCCAGCAGTTTAATTGGGACAGAAAAATTTGAGCAGTTCTTC.